One sample yielded the 20 T cell receptor beta chains listed below, sequenced in a study of blood T cell repertoires in COVID-19. Assay used: immunoSEQ multiplex PCR; TCRdb lists only in-frame clones, some missing. The sample comprises about 230,000 clones, about 79% of which are singletons, and approximately 1.3% rests with the top ten. Material: peripheral blood. Receptors were obtained from a woman aged 40-49 years who had recovered from COVID-19.

The chain joins TRBV3-1 (or the pseudogene TRBV3-2) to TRBJ2-5; D gene uncertain. V was trimmed by 0 bases and J by 10 bases, leaving 9 bases between them. Germline CDR1 is LGHDT and CDR2 is YNNKEL (reference sequence). The CDR3 loop spans 12 amino acids. CDR3: CASSQEPPGQYF. For the CDR3, the DNA is TGTGCCAGCAGCCAAGAGCCCCCAGGCCAGTACTTC.

This clone was seen only a few times. V and J are TRBV10-3 and TRBJ2-7; D is ambiguous. This CDR3 has 13 residues. CDR1 and CDR2 from the germline V gene are ENHRY and SYGVKD. The V end was cut by 2 bases, the J end by 3 bases, with 8 bases between. CDR3 loop: CAISESDLYEQYF. DNA for the CDR3: TGTGCCATCAGTGAGAGCGATCTCTACGAGCAGTACTTC.

The chain combines TRBV2 with TRBJ1-1; D possibly corresponds to TRBD1 (5 bases). The CDR3 runs to 12 residues. Germline V gives CDR1 SNHLY, CDR2 FYNNEI. The germline V and J ends were trimmed by 6 bases and 7 bases, with 12 bases remaining between them. This CDR3 is CASSRQIIEAFF. Written as DNA, the CDR3 is TGTGCCAGCAGCCGACAGATCATTGAAGCTTTCTTT.

V gene TRBV5-1 combines with J gene TRBJ2-7; tentative D call: TRBD1 (6 bases). The CDR3 spans 17 residues. Trimming left V 0 bases short and J 4 bases short, with 20 bases between. Germline-derived CDR1 and CDR2 are SGHRS and YFSETQ. The CDR3 region has the DNA TGCGCCAGCAGCTTGGGACCCGGGACACAGTTCCAGTACGAGCAGTACTTC. It encodes CASSLGPGTQFQYEQYF.

V is TRBV9 and J is TRBJ2-2; TRBD1 matches at 7 bases. Germline trimming cut 3 bases from V and 7 bases from J; bases unmatched to any gene: 6. Per germline, CDR1 SGDLS and CDR2 YYNGEE. The CDR3 sequence is 14 residues long. As DNA, the CDR3 is TGTGCCAGCAGCGCAACAGGGGAAGACGGGGAGCTGTTTTTT. As protein: CASSATGEDGELFF.

The chain recombines TRBV28 with TRBJ2-3; D is perhaps TRBD2 (5 bases). The CDR3 loop spans 15 amino acids. V lost 4 bases and J lost 1, with 12 bases in between. Germline V gene data show CDR1 as MDHEN and CDR2 as SYDVKM. The DNA of the CDR3 is TGTGCCAGCAGTTCTGCCGGGGTCGGCACAGATACGCAGTATTTT. Its translation: CASSSAGVGTDTQYF. Based on the CDR3 plus reference TRBV28 and TRBJ2-3, the full variable domain is DVKVTQSSRYLVKRTGEKVFLECVQDMDHENMFWYRQDPGLGLRLIYFSYDVKMKEKGDIPEGYSVSREKKERFSLILESASTNQTSMYLCASSSAGVGTDTQYFGPGTRLTVL.

The chain links TRBV28 to TRBJ2-7, with D perhaps matching TRBD1 (5 bases). V gave up 5 bases and J gave up 1 base, with 15 bases separating them. CDR1 is MDHEN and CDR2 is SYDVKM in the germline V gene. CDR3 length: 15 amino acids. CDR3 residues: CASSPPGSPSYEQYF. Here the CDR3 DNA reads TGTGCCAGCAGTCCGCCAGGGTCGCCTTCCTACGAGCAGTACTTC.

This chain joins TRBV19 and TRBJ1-2, with TRBD1 identical over 8 bases. Germline loops: CDR1 LNHDA, CDR2 SQIVND (reference sequence). The J segment lost 4 bases and the V segment lost 4 bases, leaving 8 bases of the junction unmatched. This CDR3 region has 15 residues. This CDR3 reads CASSTGQGRAYGYTF. CDR3 DNA: TGTGCCAGTAGTACAGGACAGGGCCGCGCCTATGGCTACACCTTC.

The chain couples TRBV15 to TRBJ1-4, with 9 positions matching TRBD1. Germline-derived CDR1 and CDR2 are LNHNV and YYDKDF (reference sequence). J was trimmed by 8 bases and V by 0 bases; bases with no gene match: 7. This CDR3 contains 16 residues. Here the CDR3 reads CATSRDMGQGREKLFF. The CDR3 coding sequence is TGTGCCACCAGCAGAGATATGGGACAGGGTAGGGAAAAACTGTTTTTT.

V and J are TRBV5-1 and TRBJ2-7; 7 bases are a match to TRBD1. Germline values: CDR1 SGHRS, CDR2 YFSETQ. The CDR3 is 16 amino acids. The trim removed 0 bases at V and 8 bases at J, leaving 14 bases unmatched. CDR3 DNA sequence: TGCGCCAGCAGCTTGGAGCCTTCGCAGGGGGAGTATAAGCAGTACTTC. This gives the protein CASSLEPSQGEYKQYF.

This chain uses TRBV9 with TRBJ2-5; 7 bases agree with TRBD1. Looked up from germline, CDR1 is SGDLS and CDR2 is YYNGEE. Germline trimming cut 4 bases from V and 3 bases from J; bases unmatched to any gene: 3. The CDR3 is made up of 13 amino acids. DNA for the CDR3: TGTGCCAGCAGCCAAGGGACAGAAGAGACCCAGTACTTC. Translating gives CASSQGTEETQYF.

Concerning this clone: Different DNA sequences within this sample yield the same CDR3. The V and J genes are TRBV18 and TRBJ2-7, with TRBD2 matching over 14 bases. V shed 2 bases, J shed 6 bases, and the junction held 3 bases outside the gene matches. The CDR3 covers 15 residues. Germline values: CDR1 KGHSH, CDR2 LQKENI. Here the CDR3 reads CASSPEGLAGVEQYF. Here the CDR3 DNA reads TGTGCCAGCTCACCAGAGGGACTAGCGGGGGTCGAGCAGTACTTC.

The chain recombines TRBV9 with TRBJ2-4; D unresolved. CDR1 is SGDLS, CDR2 YYNGEE, per germline. Trimming pared 4 bases from V and 3 bases from J, leaving 11 bases between. There are 14 residues in the CDR3. The CDR3 sequence is CASSQTQNKNIQYF. Written as DNA, the CDR3 is TGTGCCAGCAGCCAAACCCAGAACAAAAACATTCAGTACTTC.

The chain uses TRBV7-2 and TRBJ1-2; D unresolved. The V end lost 5 bases, the J end lost 3 bases, and 4 bases lay between the germline ends. The CDR3 extends over 11 amino acids. The germline V gene encodes CDR1 SGHTA and CDR2 FQGNSA. The CDR3 sequence: CASSRDYGYTF. DNA of the CDR3: TGTGCCAGCAGCCGGGACTATGGCTACACCTTC. The full variable domain, completed using reference TRBV7-2 and TRBJ1-2, is GAGVSQSPSNKVTEKGKDVELRCDPISGHTALYWYRQSLGQGLEFLIYFQGNSAPDKSGLPSDRFSAERTGGSVSTLTIQRTQQEDSAVYLCASSRDYGYTFGSGTRLTVV.

For this clone: An end of the junction differs from the germline gene, which may be a read error. The V gene is TRBV5-1, the J gene TRBJ2-3, with D uncertain. Looked up from germline, CDR1 is SGHRS and CDR2 is YFSETQ. The CDR3 is 15 amino acids. DNA for the CDR3: TGCGCCAGCAGCCACCTTTGGAGTAGCACGGATACGCAGTATTTT. Encoded protein: CASSHLWSSTDTQYF.

DNA for the CDR3: TGCGCCAGCAGTCCCGGGTCCCAGGGGTGGGCTAATGAAAAACTGTTTTTT. As protein: CASSPGSQGWANEKLFF. The chain carries TRBV4-3 and TRBJ1-4; possibly TRBD1 for D (6 bases). V gave up 6 bases and J gave up 3 bases, with 20 bases separating them. The CDR3 is 17 residues long. Germline CDR1 reads LGHNA; CDR2 reads YSLEER.

This clone occurred once. The chain carries TRBV5-1 and TRBJ2-3; 7 bases agree with TRBD1. Trimming removed 2 bases from V and 3 bases from J; junction bases left unmatched: 3. The CDR3 totals 14 residues. CDR1 and CDR2 from the germline V gene are SGHRS and YFSETQ. CDR3 coding DNA: TGCGCCAGCAGCTTCGACAGGGCAACAGATACGCAGTATTTT. This translates into CASSFDRATDTQYF.

The sample holds one count of this clone. CDR3 protein: CATKRTSGGAGETQYF. The CDR3 bases are TGTGCCACCAAACGTACTAGCGGGGGGGCCGGAGAGACCCAGTACTTC. The chain is built from TRBV19 and TRBJ2-5; 13 nucleotides line up with TRBD2. Germline CDR1 and CDR2: LNHDA and SQIVND (reference sequence). This CDR3 has 16 amino acids. V trimming: 10 bases; J trimming: 4 bases; junction bases outside the gene matches: 12.

In its sample, this clone was seen a few times. The chain carries TRBV2 and TRBJ1-5; 12 nucleotides align to TRBD1. Trimming took 4 bases from V and 7 from J; bases not matched to a gene: 8. Germline CDR1 is SNHLY and CDR2 is FYNNEI. This CDR3 has 16 residues. The CDR3 DNA is TGTGCCAGCAGTGTGGTAGGGACAGGGGGCAGGCAGCCCCAGCATTTT. It codes for CASSVVGTGGRQPQHF.

This sequence joins TRBV6-4 and TRBJ1-2; D remains ambiguous. Germline CDR1 reads MRHNA; CDR2 reads SNTAGT. The CDR3 runs to 15 residues. The V end lost 5 bases, the J end lost 4 bases, and 17 bases lay between the germline ends. CDR3 DNA: TGTGCCAGCAGTCCAACTCCCGACATTTCCTATGGCTACACCTTC. Encoded protein: CASSPTPDISYGYTF.